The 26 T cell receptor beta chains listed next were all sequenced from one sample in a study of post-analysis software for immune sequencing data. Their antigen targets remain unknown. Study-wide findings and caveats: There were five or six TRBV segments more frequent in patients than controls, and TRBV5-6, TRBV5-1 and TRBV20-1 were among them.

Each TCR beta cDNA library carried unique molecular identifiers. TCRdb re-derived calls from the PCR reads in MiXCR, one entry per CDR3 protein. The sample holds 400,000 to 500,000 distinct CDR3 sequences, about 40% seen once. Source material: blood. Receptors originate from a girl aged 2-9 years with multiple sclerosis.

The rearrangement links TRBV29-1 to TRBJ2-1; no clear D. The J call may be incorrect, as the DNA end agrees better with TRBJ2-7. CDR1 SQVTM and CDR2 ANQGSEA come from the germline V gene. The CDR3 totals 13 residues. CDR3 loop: CSVVAASYNEQYF. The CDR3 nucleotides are TGCAGCGTTGTTGCTGCCTCCTACAATGAGCAGTACTTC.

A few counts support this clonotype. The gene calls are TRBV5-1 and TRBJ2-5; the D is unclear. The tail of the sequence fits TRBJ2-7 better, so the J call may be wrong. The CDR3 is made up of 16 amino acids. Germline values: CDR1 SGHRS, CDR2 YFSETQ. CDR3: CASSLASSRRSYEQYF. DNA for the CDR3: TGCGCCAGCAGCTTGGCTTCGTCTCGCAGATCCTACGAGCAGTACTTC.

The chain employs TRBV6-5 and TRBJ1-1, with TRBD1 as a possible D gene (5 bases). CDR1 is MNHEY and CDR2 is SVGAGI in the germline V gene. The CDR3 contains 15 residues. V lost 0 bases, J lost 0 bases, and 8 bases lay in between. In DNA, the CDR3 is TGTGCCAGCAGTTACTCGGGACGGTTGAACACTGAAGCTTTCTTT. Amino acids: CASSYSGRLNTEAFF.

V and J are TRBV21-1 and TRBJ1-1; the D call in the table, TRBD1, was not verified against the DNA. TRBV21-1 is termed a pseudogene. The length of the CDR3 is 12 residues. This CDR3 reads CASSLRQGRAFF. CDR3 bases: TGTGCCAGCAGCCTCAGACAGGGACGGGCTTTCTTT.

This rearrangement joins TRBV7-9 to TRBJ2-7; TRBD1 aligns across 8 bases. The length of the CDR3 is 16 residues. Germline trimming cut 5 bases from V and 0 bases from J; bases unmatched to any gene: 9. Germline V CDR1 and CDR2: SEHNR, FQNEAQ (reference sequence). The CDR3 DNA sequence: TGTGCCAGCAGCATCCCCCCCGGGACAGGCTCCTACGAGCAGTACTTC. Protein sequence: CASSIPPGTGSYEQYF.

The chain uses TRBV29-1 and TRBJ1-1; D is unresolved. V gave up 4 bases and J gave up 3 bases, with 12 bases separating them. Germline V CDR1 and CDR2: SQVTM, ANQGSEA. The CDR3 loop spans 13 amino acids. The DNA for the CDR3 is TGCAGCGTTGTTAAGGGTTTGGACACTGAAGCTTTCTTT. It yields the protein CSVVKGLDTEAFF.

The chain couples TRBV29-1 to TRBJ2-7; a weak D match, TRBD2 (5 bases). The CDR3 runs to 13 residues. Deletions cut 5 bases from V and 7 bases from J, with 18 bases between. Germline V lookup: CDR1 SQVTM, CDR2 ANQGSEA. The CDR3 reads CSVPSLSSDEQYF. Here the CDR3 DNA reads TGCAGCGTTCCCTCCCTTAGTAGCGATGAGCAGTACTTC.

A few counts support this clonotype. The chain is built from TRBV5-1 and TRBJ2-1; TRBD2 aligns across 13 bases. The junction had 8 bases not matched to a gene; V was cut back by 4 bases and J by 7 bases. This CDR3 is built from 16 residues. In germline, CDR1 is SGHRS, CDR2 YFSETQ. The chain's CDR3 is CASSQGLAGPGNEQFF. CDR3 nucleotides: TGCGCCAGCAGCCAGGGACTAGCGGGGCCGGGGAATGAGCAGTTCTTC.

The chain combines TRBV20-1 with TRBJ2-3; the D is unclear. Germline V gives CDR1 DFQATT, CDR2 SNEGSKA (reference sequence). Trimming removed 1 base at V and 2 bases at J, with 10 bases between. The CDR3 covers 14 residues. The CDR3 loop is CSARAGLLTDTQYF. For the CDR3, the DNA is TGCAGTGCTAGAGCTGGCCTACTCACAGATACGCAGTATTTT.

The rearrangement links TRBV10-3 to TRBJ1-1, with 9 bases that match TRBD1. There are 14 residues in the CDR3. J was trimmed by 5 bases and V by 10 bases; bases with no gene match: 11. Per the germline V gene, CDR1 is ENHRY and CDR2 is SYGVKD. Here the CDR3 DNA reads TGTGCCACCCTTCAGCAGGGGACAGGGACTGAAGCTTTCTTT. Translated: CATLQQGTGTEAFF.

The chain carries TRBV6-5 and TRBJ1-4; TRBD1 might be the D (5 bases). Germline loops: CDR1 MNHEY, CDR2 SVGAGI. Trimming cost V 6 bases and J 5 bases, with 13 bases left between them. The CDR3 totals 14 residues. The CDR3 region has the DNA TGTGCCAGCAGCTCCGGGCCAGGGAATGAAAAACTGTTTTTT. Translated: CASSSGPGNEKLFF.

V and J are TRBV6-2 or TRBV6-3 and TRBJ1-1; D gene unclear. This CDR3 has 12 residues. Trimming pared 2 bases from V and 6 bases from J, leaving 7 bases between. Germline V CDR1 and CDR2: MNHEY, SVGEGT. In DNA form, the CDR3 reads TGTGCCAGCAGTTACAATAACGCTGAAGCTTTCTTT. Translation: CASSYNNAEAFF.

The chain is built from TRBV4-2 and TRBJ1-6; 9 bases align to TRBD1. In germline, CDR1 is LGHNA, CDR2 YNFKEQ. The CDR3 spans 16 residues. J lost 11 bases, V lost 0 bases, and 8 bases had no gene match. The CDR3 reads CASSQEAGTGYPPLHF. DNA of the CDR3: TGTGCCAGCAGCCAAGAGGCCGGGACAGGGTATCCACCCCTCCACTTT.

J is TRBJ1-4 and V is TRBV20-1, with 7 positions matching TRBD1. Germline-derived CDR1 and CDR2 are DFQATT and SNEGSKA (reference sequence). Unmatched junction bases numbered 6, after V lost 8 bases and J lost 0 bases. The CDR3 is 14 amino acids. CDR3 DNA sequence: TGCAGTTCCTTTCAGGGGGCAACTAATGAAAAACTGTTTTTT. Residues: CSSFQGATNEKLFF.

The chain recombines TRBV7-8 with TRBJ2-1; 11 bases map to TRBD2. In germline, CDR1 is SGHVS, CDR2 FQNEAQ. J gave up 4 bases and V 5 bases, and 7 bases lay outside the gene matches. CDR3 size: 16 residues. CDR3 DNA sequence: TGTGCCAGCAGCGATAAGCGACTAGCGGGATACAATGAGCAGTTCTTC. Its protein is CASSDKRLAGYNEQFF.

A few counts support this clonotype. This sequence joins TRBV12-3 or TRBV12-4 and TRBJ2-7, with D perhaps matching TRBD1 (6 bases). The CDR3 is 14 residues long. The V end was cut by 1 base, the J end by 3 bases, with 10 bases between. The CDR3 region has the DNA TGTGCCAGCAGTTTAGGCAGGGGCGTCTACGAGCAGTACTTC. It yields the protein CASSLGRGVYEQYF.

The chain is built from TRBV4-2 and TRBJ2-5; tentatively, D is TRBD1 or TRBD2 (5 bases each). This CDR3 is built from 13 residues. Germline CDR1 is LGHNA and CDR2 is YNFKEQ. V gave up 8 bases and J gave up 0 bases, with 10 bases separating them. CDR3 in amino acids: CASAGTNQETQYF. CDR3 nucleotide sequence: TGTGCCAGCGCAGGGACGAACCAAGAGACCCAGTACTTC.

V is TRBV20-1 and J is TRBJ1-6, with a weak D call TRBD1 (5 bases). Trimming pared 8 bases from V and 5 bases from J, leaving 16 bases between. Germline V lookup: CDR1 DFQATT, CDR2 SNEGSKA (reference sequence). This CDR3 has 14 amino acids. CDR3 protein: CSTQTGTDNSPLHF. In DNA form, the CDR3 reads TGCAGTACTCAGACCGGGACGGATAATTCACCCCTCCACTTT.

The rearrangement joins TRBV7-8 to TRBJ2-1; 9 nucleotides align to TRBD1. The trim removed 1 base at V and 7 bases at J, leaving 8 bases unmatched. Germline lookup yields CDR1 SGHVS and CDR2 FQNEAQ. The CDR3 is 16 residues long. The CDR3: CASSLVGTGFSNEQFF. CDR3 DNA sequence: TGTGCCAGCAGCTTAGTCGGGACAGGGTTTTCGAATGAGCAGTTCTTC. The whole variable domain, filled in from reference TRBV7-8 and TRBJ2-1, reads GAGVSQSPRYKVAKRGQDVALRCDPISGHVSLFWYQQALGQGPEFLTYFQNEAQLDKSGLPSDRFFAERPEGSVSTLKIQRTQQEDSAVYLCASSLVGTGFSNEQFFGPGTRLTVL.

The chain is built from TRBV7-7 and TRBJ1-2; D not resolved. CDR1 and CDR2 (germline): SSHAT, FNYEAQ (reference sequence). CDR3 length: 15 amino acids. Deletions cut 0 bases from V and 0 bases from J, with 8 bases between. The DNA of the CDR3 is TGTGCCAGCAGCTTAGCGGTGGAGCCTAACTATGGCTACACCTTC. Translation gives CASSLAVEPNYGYTF.

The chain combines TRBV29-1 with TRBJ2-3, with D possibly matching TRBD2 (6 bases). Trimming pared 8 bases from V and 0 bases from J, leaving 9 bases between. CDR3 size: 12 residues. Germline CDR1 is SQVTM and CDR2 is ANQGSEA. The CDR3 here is CSLALSTDTQYF. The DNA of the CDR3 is TGCAGCCTAGCGCTCAGCACAGATACGCAGTATTTT.

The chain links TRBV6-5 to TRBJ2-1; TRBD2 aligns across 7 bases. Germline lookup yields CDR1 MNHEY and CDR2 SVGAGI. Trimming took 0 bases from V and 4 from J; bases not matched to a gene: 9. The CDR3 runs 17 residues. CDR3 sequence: CASSYSVGGGGYNEQFF. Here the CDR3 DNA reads TGTGCCAGCAGTTACTCAGTGGGTGGGGGGGGATACAATGAGCAGTTCTTC.

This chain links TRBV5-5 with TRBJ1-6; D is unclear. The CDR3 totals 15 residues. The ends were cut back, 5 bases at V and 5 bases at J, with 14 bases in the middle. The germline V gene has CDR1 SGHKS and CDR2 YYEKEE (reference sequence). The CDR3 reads CASRGSNLDNSPLHF. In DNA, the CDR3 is TGTGCCAGCAGGGGCAGTAATTTGGATAATTCACCCCTCCACTTT. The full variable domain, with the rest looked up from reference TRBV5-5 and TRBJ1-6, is DAGVTQSPTHLIKTRGQQVTLRCSPISGHKSVSWYQQVLGQGPQFIFQYYEKEERGRGNFPDRFSARQFPNYSSELNVNALLLGDSALYLCASRGSNLDNSPLHFGNGTRLTVT.

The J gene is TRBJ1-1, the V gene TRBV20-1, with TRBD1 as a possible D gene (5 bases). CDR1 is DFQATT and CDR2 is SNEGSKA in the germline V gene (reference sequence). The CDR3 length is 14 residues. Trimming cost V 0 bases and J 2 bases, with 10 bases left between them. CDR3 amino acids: CSARDPGDNTEAFF. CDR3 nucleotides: TGCAGTGCTAGAGATCCGGGGGACAACACTGAAGCTTTCTTT.

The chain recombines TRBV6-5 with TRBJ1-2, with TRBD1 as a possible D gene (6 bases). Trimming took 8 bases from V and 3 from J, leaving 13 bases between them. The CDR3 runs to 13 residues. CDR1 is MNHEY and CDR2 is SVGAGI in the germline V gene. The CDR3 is CASRTVNDYGYTF. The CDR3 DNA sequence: TGTGCCAGCCGGACAGTGAATGACTATGGCTACACCTTC.

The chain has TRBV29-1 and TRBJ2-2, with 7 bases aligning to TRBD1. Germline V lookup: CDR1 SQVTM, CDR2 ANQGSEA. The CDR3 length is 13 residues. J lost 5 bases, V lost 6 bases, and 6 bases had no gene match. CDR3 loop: CSVGQIGTGELFF. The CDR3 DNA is TGCAGCGTGGGACAGATAGGGACCGGGGAGCTGTTTTTT.